This TCR beta chain derives from a study of T cell responses to AZD1222 COVID-19 vaccine. Study at large: Second-dose intervals of approximately 4 or approximately 12 weeks were pooled. Study-wide results and caveats: Recipients of two AZD1222 doses showed rising Spike-specific TCR breadth and depth. Vaccine-related CD4 TCRs covered spike, predominating at 160-218 and 743-854. Seropositive status at baseline applied to only a handful of AZD1222 recipients.

With respect to this clone: Its antigen remains unknown.

Profiling relied on immunoSEQ multiplex PCR, and the TCRdb table lists in-frame clones only, not all of them. The data show around 110,000 clones, with under 95% seen just once and about 20% held by the top ten. The sample here was peripheral blood, taken on day 0 of AZD1222 vaccination. The sequence was obtained from an adult in good health.

The CDR3 protein is CASSSRAGGPQETQYF. As DNA, the CDR3 is TGTGCCAGCAGCTCACGAGCGGGGGGGCCTCAGGAGACCCAGTACTTC. This chain connects TRBV7-2 to TRBJ2-5, with 10 positions matching TRBD2. The CDR3 is 16 residues long. Germline CDR1 is SGHTA and CDR2 is FQGNSA. Trimming removed 4 bases from V and 5 bases from J; junction bases left unmatched: 10. Complete variable domain (other parts from reference TRBV7-2 and TRBJ2-5): GAGVSQSPSNKVTEKGKDVELRCDPISGHTALYWYRQSLGQGLEFLIYFQGNSAPDKSGLPSDRFSAERTGGSVSTLTIQRTQQEDSAVYLCASSSRAGGPQETQYFGPGTRLLVL.